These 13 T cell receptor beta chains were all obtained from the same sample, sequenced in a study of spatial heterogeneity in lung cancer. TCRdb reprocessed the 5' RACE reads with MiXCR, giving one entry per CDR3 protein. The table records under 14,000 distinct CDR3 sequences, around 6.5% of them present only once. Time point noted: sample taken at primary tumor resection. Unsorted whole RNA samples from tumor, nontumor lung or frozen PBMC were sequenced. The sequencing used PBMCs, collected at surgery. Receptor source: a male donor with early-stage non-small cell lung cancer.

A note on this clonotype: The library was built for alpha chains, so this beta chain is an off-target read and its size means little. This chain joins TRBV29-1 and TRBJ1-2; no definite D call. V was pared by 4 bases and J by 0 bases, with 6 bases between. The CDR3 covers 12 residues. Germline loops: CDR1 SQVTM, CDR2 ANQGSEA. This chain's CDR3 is CSVVGSNYGYTF. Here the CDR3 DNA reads TGCAGCGTTGTCGGTTCTAACTATGGCTACACCTTC.

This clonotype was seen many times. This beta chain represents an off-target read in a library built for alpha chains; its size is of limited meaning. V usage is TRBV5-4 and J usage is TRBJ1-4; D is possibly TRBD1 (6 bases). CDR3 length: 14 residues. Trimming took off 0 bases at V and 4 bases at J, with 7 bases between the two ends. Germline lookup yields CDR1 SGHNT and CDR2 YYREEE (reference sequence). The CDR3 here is CASSLGGGNEKLFF. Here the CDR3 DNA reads TGTGCCAGCAGCTTGGGAGGGGGTAATGAAAAACTGTTTTTT.

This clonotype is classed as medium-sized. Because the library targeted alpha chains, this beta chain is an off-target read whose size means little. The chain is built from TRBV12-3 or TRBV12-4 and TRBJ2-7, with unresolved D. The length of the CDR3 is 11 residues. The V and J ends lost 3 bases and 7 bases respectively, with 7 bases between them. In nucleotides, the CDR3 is TGTGCCAGCAGTTTTGGGCCAGAGCAGTACTTC. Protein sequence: CASSFGPEQYF.

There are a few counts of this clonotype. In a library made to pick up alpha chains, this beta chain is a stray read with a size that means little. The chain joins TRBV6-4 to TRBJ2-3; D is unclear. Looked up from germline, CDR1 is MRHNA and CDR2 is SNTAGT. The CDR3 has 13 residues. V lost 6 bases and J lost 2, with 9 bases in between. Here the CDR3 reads CASSREATDTQYF. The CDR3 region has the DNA TGTGCCAGCAGCCGTGAGGCCACAGATACGCAGTATTTT.

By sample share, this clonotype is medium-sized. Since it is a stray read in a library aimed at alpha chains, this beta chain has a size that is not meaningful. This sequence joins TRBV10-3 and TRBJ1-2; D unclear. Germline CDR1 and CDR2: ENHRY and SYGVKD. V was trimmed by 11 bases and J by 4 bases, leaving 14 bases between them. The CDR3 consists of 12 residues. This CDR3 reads CALQTVGYGYTF. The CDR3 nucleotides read TGTGCCCTCCAGACGGTGGGCTATGGCTACACCTTC.

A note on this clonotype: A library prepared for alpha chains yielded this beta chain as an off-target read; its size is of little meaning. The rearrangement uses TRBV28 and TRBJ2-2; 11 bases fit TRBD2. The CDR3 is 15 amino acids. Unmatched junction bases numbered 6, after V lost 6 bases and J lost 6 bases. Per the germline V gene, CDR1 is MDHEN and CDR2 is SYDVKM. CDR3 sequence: CASSLIAGGSGELFF. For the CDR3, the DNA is TGTGCCAGCAGCCTTATAGCGGGAGGGTCCGGGGAGCTGTTTTTT.

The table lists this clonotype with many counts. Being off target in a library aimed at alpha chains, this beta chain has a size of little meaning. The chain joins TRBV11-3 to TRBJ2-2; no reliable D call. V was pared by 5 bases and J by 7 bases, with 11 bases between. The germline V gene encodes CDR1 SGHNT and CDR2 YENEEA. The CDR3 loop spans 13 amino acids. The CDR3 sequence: CASSLDEVGELFF. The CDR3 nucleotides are TGTGCCAGCAGCCTTGACGAGGTCGGGGAGCTGTTTTTT.

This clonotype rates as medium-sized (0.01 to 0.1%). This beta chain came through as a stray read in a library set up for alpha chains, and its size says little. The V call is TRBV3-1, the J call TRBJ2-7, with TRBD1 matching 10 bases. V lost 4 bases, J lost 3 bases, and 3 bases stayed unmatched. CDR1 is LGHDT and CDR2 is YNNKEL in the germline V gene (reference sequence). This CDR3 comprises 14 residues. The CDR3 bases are TGTGCCAGCAGCCTGGGACAGGGGATCTACGAGCAGTACTTC. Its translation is CASSLGQGIYEQYF.

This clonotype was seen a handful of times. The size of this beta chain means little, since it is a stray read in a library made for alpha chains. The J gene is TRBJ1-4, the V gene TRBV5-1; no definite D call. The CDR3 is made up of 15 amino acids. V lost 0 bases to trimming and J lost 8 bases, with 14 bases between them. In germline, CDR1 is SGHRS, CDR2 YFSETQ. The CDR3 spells CASSLGHPEQEKLFF. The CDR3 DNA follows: TGCGCCAGCAGCTTGGGACACCCGGAACAGGAAAAACTGTTTTTT.

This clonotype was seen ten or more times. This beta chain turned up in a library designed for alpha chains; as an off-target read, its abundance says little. CDR3 in DNA: TGCAGCGTTGAAGGCAGGGAGGGCACTGAAGCTTTCTTT. Translating it yields CSVEGREGTEAFF. J is TRBJ1-1 and V is TRBV29-1, with a tentative D call TRBD1 (5 bases). The V and J ends lost 1 base and 4 bases respectively, with 10 bases between them. CDR1 SQVTM and CDR2 ANQGSEA come from the germline V gene. This CDR3 is 13 amino acids long.

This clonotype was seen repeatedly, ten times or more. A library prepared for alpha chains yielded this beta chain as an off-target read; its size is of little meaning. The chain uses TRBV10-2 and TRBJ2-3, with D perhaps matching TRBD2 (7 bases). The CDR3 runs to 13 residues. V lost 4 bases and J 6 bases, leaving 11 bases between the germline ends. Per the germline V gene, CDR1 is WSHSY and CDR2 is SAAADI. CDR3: CASSGRGADTQYF. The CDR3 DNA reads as TGCGCCAGCAGTGGACGGGGGGCGGATACGCAGTATTTT.

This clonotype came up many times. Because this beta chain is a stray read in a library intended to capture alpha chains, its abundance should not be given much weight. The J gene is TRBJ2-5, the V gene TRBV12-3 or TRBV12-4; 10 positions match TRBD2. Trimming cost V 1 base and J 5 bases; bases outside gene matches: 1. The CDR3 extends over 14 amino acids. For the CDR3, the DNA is TGTGCCAGCAGTTTAGGGGGACTAGCGGAGACCCAGTACTTC. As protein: CASSLGGLAETQYF.

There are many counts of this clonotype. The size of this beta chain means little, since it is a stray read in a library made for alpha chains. The CDR3 bases are TGTGCCAGCTCACCGCGGGTGTCTGGGGACAATGAGCAGTTCTTC. Residues: CASSPRVSGDNEQFF. The V and J genes are TRBV18 and TRBJ2-1, with D maybe TRBD2 (5 bases). The germline V gene has CDR1 KGHSH and CDR2 LQKENI. Between the trimmed V and J ends, which lost 3 bases and 5 bases, there was a span of 14 bases. The CDR3 covers 15 residues.